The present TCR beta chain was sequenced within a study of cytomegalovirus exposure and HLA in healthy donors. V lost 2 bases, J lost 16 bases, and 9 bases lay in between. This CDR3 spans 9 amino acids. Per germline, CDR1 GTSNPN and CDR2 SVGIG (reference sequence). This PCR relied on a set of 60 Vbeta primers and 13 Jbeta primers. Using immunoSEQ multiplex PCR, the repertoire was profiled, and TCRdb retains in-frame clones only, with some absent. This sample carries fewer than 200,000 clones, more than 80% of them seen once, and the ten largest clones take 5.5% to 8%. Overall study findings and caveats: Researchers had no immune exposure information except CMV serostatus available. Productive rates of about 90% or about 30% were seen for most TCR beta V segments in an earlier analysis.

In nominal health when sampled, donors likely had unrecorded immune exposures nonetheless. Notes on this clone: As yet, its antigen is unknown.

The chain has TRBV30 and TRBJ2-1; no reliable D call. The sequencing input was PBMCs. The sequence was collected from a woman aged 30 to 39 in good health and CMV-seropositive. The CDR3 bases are TGTGCCTGGAGTCCCCCGTTATTCTTC. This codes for CAWSPPLFF.